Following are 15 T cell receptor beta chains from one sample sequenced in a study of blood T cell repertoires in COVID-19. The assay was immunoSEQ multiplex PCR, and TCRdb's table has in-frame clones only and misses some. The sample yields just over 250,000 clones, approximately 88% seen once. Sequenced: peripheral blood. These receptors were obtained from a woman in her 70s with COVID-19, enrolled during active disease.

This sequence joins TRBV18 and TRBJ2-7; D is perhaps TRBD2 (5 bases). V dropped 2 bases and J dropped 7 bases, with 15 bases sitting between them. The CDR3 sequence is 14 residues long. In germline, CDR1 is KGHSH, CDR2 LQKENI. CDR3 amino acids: CASSPALGAREQYF. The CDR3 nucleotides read TGTGCCAGCTCACCAGCACTAGGAGCTCGAGAGCAGTACTTC.

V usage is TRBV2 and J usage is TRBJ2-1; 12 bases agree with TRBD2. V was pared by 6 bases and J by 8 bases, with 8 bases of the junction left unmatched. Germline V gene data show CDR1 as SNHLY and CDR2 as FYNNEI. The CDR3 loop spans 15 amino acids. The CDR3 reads CASSELAGGFDEQFF. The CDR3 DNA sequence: TGTGCCAGCAGCGAACTAGCGGGAGGTTTCGATGAGCAGTTCTTC.

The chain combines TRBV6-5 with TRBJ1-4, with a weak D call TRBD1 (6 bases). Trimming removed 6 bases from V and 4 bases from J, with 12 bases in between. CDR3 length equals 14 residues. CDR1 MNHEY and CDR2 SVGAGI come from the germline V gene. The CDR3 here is CASSPEGGNEKLFF. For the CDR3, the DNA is TGTGCCAGCAGCCCCGAAGGGGGTAATGAAAAACTGTTTTTT.

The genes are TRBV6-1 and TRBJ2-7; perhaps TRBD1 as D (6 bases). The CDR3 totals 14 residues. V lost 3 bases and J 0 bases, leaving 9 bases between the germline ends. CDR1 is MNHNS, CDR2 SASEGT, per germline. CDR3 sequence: CASSETGYSYEQYF. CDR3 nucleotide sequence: TGTGCCAGCAGTGAGACAGGATACTCCTACGAGCAGTACTTC.

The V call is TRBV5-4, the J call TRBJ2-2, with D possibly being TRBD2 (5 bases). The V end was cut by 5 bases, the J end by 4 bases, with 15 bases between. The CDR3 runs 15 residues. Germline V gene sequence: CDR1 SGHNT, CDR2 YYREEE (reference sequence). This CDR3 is CASSPAEARTGELFF. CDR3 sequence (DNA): TGTGCCAGCAGTCCAGCGGAAGCCCGCACCGGGGAGCTGTTTTTT.

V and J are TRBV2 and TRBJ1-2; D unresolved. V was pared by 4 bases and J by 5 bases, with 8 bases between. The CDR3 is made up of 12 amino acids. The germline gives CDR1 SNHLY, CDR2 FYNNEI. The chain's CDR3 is CASSGNKYGYTF. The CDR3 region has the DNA TGTGCCAGCAGTGGTAACAAATATGGCTACACCTTC.

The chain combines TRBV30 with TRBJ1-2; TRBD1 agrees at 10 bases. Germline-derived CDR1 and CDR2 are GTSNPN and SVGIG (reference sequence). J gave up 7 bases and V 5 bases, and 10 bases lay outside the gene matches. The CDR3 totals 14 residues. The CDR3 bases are TGTGCCTGGGACCGGGACAGGGGATCCTCTGGCTACACCTTC. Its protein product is CAWDRDRGSSGYTF.

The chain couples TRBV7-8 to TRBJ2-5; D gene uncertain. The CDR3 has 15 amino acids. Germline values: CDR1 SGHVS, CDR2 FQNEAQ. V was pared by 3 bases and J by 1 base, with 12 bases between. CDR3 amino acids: CASSLYLLPQETQYF. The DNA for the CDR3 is TGTGCCAGCAGCTTGTACTTGCTACCCCAAGAGACCCAGTACTTC.

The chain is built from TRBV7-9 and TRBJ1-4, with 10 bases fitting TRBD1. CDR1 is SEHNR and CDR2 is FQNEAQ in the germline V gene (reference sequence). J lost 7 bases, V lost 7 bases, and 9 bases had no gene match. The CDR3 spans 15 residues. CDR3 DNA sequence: TGTGCCAGCACCCTTATCGGGACAGGGGCTGAAAAACTGTTTTTT. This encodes CASTLIGTGAEKLFF.

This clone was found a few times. CDR3 in amino acids: CASSSRPGVFYEQYF. CDR3 in DNA: TGTGCCAGCAGCAGTAGACCGGGGGTCTTCTACGAGCAGTACTTC. The chain joins TRBV7-2 to TRBJ2-7, with D possibly TRBD2 on 6 matching bases. The CDR3 has 15 amino acids. Germline V gives CDR1 SGHTA, CDR2 FQGNSA. With 5 bases removed from V and 3 bases from J, the gap between germline ends came to 17 bases.

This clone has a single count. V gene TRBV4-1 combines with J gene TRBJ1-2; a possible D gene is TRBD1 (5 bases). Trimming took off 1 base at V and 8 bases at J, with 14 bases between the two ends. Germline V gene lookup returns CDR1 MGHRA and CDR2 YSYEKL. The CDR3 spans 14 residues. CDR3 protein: CASSQVPSRGGYTF. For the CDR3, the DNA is TGCGCCAGCAGCCAAGTCCCGTCGCGGGGGGGCTACACCTTC.

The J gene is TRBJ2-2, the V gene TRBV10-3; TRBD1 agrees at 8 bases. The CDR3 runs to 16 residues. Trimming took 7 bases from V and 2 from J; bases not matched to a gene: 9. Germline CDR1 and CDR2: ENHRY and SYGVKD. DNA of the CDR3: TGTGCCATCACCCGAGGACAGGGCAGAAACACCGGGGAGCTGTTTTTT. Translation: CAITRGQGRNTGELFF.

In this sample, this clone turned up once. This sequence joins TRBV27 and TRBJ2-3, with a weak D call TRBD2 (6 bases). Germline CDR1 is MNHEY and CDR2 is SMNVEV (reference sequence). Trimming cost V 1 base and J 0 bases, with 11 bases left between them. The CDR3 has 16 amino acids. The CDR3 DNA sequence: TGTGCCAGCAGTTTATTAGCGGCCTCTAGCACAGATACGCAGTATTTT. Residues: CASSLLAASSTDTQYF.

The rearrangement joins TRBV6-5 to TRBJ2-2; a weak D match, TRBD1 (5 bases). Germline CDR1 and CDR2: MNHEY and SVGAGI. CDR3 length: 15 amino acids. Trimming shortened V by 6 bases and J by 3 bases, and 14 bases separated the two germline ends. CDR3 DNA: TGTGCCAGCAGATTTGACAGACAATACACCGGGGAGCTGTTTTTT. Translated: CASRFDRQYTGELFF.

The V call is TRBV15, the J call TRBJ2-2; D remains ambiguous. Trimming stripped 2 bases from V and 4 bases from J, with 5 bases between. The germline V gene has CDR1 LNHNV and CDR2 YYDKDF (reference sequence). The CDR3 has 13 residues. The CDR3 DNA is TGTGCCACCAGCAGATCGAGCACCGGGGAGCTGTTTTTT. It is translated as CATSRSSTGELFF. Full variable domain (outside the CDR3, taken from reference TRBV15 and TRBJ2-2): DAMVIQNPRYQVTQFGKPVTLSCSQTLNHNVMYWYQQKSSQAPKLLFHYYDKDFNNEADTPDNFQSRRPNTSFCFLDIRSPGLGDTAMYLCATSRSSTGELFFGEGSRLTVL.